A single sample is the source of the 12 T cell receptor beta chains below, sequenced in a study of cytomegalovirus exposure and HLA in healthy donors (dated by TCRdb to 2017 to 2019). Libraries were prepared through the immunoSEQ multiplex PCR assay. For the multiplex PCR, a mixture combining 60 forward primers for TCR Vbeta segments and 13 reverse primers for TCR Jbeta segments was used. Imported from immuneACCESS, the table was reduced by TCRdb to in-frame sequences with V and J called. These copies leave out some clones; in studies compared against another copy, an unresolved V gene accounts for under half, and the cause of the remainder is not known. For this sample there are some 120,000 clones; 74% appear just once. Nearly 6% of the sample comes from the top ten. Sequenced: PBMCs. Receptors were obtained from a woman aged 45-65 years in good health and CMV-seropositive.

The chain uses TRBV7-9 and TRBJ1-2; D remains ambiguous. CDR1 SEHNR and CDR2 FQNEAQ come from the germline V gene (reference sequence). CDR3 length: 11 residues. V lost 2 bases, J lost 8 bases, and 6 bases lay in between. The CDR3 coding sequence is TGTGCCAGCAGCTTAACGAGGGGCTACACCTTC. As protein: CASSLTRGYTF.

The chain links TRBV11-3 to TRBJ2-3, with 10 bases lining up with TRBD2. CDR3 length equals 15 residues. Germline loops: CDR1 SGHNT, CDR2 YENEEA. The V and J ends lost 5 bases and 6 bases, in that order; junction bases with no gene match: 8. In nucleotides, the CDR3 is TGTGCCAGCAGCATGAGCGGGGGGGCCACGGATACGCAGTATTTT. Amino acids: CASSMSGGATDTQYF.

The rearrangement joins TRBV6-5 to TRBJ2-2; D may be TRBD2 (6 bases). V shed 7 bases and J shed 4 bases, with 13 bases lying between them. Germline lookup yields CDR1 MNHEY and CDR2 SVGAGI. This CDR3 comprises 14 residues. The CDR3 protein is CASNDGGVTGELFF. DNA for the CDR3: TGTGCCAGCAATGACGGAGGGGTCACCGGGGAGCTGTTTTTT.

This clone was counted a few times. V usage is TRBV7-8 and J usage is TRBJ1-2; D unresolved. Trimming took 3 bases from V and 8 from J, leaving 13 bases between them. This CDR3 comprises 13 residues. Per the germline V gene, CDR1 is SGHVS and CDR2 is FQNEAQ. In nucleotides, the CDR3 is TGTGCCAGCAGCTTCGACCCGACCGGGGGCTACACCTTC. Encoded protein: CASSFDPTGGYTF. The variable domain in full, with the rest retrieved from reference TRBV7-8 and TRBJ1-2, is GAGVSQSPRYKVAKRGQDVALRCDPISGHVSLFWYQQALGQGPEFLTYFQNEAQLDKSGLPSDRFFAERPEGSVSTLKIQRTQQEDSAVYLCASSFDPTGGYTFGSGTRLTVV.

This clone was counted only a few times. CDR3 DNA sequence: TGTGCCAGCAGTGAAGGGGACAGCTCCTACGAGCAGTACTTC. This translates into CASSEGDSSYEQYF. This chain joins TRBV6-1 and TRBJ2-7; 7 bases agree with TRBD1. This CDR3 spans 14 amino acids. Germline V gene lookup returns CDR1 MNHNS and CDR2 SASEGT. V shed 1 base and J 0 bases; nucleotides not matched to a gene: 0.

The CDR3 loop is CASSPDRGTNYGYTF. CDR3 in DNA: TGTGCCAGCAGCCCCGACAGGGGGACCAACTATGGCTACACCTTC. The chain combines TRBV4-2 with TRBJ1-2; 9 nucleotides agree with TRBD1. Per germline, CDR1 LGHNA and CDR2 YNFKEQ. V lost 4 bases to trimming and J lost 2 bases; unmatched junction nucleotides: 5. CDR3 size: 15 residues.

This clone has a handful of counts. The rearrangement uses TRBV2 and TRBJ1-1, with TRBD1 identical over 8 bases. Per germline, CDR1 SNHLY and CDR2 FYNNEI. The CDR3 consists of 13 residues. V dropped 4 bases and J dropped 3; count of bases not matched to a gene: 1. DNA for the CDR3: TGTGCCAGCAGTGCGGACAGGGACACTGAAGCTTTCTTT. Translating gives CASSADRDTEAFF.

J is TRBJ2-6 and V is TRBV2; the match to TRBD1 covers 7 bases. The germline CDR1 and CDR2 sequences are SNHLY and FYNNEI. The junction had 9 bases not matched to a gene; V was cut back by 7 bases and J by 3 bases. There are 16 residues in the CDR3. The CDR3 loop reads CASKSGTDSGANVLTF. DNA of the CDR3: TGTGCCAGCAAGTCCGGGACAGATAGTGGGGCCAACGTCCTGACTTTC. Complete variable domain (other parts from reference TRBV2 and TRBJ2-6): EPEVTQTPSHQVTQMGQEVILRCVPISNHLYFYWYRQILGQKVEFLVSFYNNEISEKSEIFDDQFSVERPDGSNFTLKIRSTKLEDSAMYFCASKSGTDSGANVLTFGAGSRLTVL.

The chain employs TRBV5-4 and TRBJ1-1; D is unresolved. This CDR3 contains 14 residues. Germline values: CDR1 SGHNT, CDR2 YYREEE (reference sequence). V shed 1 base and J shed 0 bases, with 7 bases lying between them. CDR3 bases: TGTGCCAGCAGCTTGCGGAGTATGAACACTGAAGCTTTCTTT. Residues: CASSLRSMNTEAFF.

The CDR3: CAGQGGSDSPLHF. CDR3 bases: TGTGCCGGCCAAGGGGGATCCGATTCACCCCTCCACTTT. The chain links TRBV19 to TRBJ1-6, with a possible D match to TRBD1 (6 bases). Germline V gene lookup returns CDR1 LNHDA and CDR2 SQIVND (reference sequence). CDR3 length: 13 residues. Trimming removed 11 bases from V and 8 bases from J, with 16 bases in between.

V is TRBV2 and J is TRBJ1-6; tentative D call: TRBD1 (5 bases). The V end lost 6 bases, the J end lost 9 bases, and 9 bases lay between the germline ends. CDR3 length: 12 amino acids. Germline-derived CDR1 and CDR2 are SNHLY and FYNNEI. Here the CDR3 reads CASSSTVSPLHF. The CDR3 DNA reads as TGTGCCAGCAGCTCGACAGTTTCACCCCTCCACTTT.

The gene calls are TRBV4-1 and TRBJ2-2, with a weak D call TRBD2 (6 bases). This CDR3 is 14 amino acids long. Germline-derived CDR1 and CDR2 are MGHRA and YSYEKL. Trimming cost V 4 bases and J 6 bases, with 12 bases left between them. The DNA of the CDR3 is TGCGCCAGCAGCCGCCCCGGCGGGGCCGGGGAGCTGTTTTTT. It translates to CASSRPGGAGELFF.